This TCR beta chain was recorded in a study of technical replicates of blood from several donors. Sequenced by immunoSEQ multiplex PCR; TCRdb stores in-frame clones only, minus some. The sample has 75,000 or so clones, roughly 94% seen once. CDR1 and CDR2 from the germline V gene are SQVTM and ANQGSEA. V was cut by 4 bases and J by 3 bases, with 17 bases left in between. This CDR3 has 15 residues. The sample was T cells isolated from PBMCs. The receptor comes from a human donor in good health. The chain joins TRBV29-1 to TRBJ2-3; the D gene is possibly TRBD1 (6 bases). The CDR3 spells CSVVNRVLITDTQYF. As DNA, the CDR3 is TGCAGCGTTGTGAACAGGGTGCTGATAACAGATACGCAGTATTTT.